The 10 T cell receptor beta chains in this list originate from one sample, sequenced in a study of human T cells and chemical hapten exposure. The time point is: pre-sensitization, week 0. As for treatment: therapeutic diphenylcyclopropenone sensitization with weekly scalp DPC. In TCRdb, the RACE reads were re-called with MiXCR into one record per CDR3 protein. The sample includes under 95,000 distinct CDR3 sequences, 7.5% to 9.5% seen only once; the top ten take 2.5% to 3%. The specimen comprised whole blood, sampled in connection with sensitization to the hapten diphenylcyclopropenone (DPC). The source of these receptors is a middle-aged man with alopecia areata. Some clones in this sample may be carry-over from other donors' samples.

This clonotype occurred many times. CDR3 in DNA: TGTGCCAGCAGTTTAGCGGGAGGAAACCACGAGCAGTACGTC. Its translation: CASSLAGGNHEQYV. The chain carries TRBV12-3 or TRBV12-4 and TRBJ2-7; tentative D call: TRBD2 (6 bases). The V gene lost 0 bases and the J gene lost 5 bases, with 11 bases spanning the gap. This CDR3 is built from 14 residues.

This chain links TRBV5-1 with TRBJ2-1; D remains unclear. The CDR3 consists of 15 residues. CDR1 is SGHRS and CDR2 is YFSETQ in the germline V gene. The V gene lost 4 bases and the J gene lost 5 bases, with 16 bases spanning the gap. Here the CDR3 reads CASSINNLAHNEQFF. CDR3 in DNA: TGCGCCAGCAGCATTAATAACTTAGCCCACAATGAGCAGTTCTTC.

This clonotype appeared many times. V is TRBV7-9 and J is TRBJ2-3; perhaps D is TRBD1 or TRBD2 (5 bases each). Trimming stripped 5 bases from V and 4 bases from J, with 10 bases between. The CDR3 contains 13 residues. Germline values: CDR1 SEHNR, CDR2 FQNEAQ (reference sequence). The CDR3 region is CASSGGRSDTQYF. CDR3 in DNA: TGTGCCAGCAGCGGGGGACGTTCAGATACGCAGTATTTT.

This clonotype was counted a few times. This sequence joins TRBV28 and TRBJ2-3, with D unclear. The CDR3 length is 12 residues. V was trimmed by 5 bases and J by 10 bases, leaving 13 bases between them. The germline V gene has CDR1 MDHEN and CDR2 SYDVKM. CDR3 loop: CASSPNLGSQYF. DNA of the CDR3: TGTGCCAGCAGTCCAAACCTGGGGTCGCAGTATTTT.

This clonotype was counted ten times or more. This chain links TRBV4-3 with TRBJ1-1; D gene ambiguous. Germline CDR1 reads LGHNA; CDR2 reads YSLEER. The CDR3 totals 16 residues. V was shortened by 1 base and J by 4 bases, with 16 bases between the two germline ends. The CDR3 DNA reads TGCGCCAGCAGCCAAGGCCCCTTGAGGGAGTCCACTGAAGCTTTCTTT. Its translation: CASSQGPLRESTEAFF.

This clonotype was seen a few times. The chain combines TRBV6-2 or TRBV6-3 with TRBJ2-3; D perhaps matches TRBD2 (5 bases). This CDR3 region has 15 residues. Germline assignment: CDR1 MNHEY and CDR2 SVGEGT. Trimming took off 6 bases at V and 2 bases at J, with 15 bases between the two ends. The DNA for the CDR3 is TGTGCCAGCAGACACCGGCGGGTTCACACAGATACGCAGTATTTT. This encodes CASRHRRVHTDTQYF.

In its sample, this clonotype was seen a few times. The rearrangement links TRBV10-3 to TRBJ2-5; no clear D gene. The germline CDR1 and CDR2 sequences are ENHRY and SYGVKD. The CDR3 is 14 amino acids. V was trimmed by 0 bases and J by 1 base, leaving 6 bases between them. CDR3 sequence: CAISESPPQETQYF. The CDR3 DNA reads TGTGCCATCAGTGAGTCTCCACCCCAAGAGACCCAGTACTTC.

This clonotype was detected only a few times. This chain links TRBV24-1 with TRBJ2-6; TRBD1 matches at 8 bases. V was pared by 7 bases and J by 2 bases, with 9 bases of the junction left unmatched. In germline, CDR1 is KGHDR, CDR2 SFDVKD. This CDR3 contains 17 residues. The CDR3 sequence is CATRESDREPGANVLTF. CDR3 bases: TGTGCCACCAGGGAATCGGACAGGGAACCTGGGGCCAACGTCCTGACTTTC.

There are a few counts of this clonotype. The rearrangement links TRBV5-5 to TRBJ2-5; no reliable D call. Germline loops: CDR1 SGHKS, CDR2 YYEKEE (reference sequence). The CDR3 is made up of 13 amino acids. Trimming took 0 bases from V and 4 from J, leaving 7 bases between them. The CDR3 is CASSLGSAETQYF. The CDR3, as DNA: TGTGCCAGCAGCTTGGGCAGCGCAGAGACCCAGTACTTC.

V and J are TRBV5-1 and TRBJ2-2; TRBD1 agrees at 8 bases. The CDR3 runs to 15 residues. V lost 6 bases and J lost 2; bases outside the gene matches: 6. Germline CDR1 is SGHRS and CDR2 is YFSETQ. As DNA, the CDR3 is TGCGCCAGCACCCGGGACAGGACAAACACCGGGGAGCTGTTTTTT. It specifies CASTRDRTNTGELFF.